These 11 T cell receptor beta chains were sequenced from one sample in a study of T cell responses to AZD1222 COVID-19 vaccine. Data came from immunoSEQ multiplex PCR; TCRdb stores just in-frame clones and leaves some out. The sample has some 160,000 clones; around 92% are singletons. Specimen: peripheral blood, collected on day 0 of AZD1222 vaccination. The receptors were sampled from an adult in good health.

The rearrangement uses TRBV10-3 and TRBJ1-1; no clear D. CDR1 is ENHRY and CDR2 is SYGVKD in the germline V gene. V gave up 0 bases and J gave up 6 bases, with 8 bases separating them. This CDR3 comprises 13 residues. This CDR3 is CAISESNGPEAFF. As DNA, the CDR3 is TGTGCCATCAGTGAGTCCAACGGGCCTGAAGCTTTCTTT.

This clone turned up a few times. This chain uses TRBV18 with TRBJ2-7; maybe TRBD1 (5 bases). Per the germline V gene, CDR1 is KGHSH and CDR2 is LQKENI. This CDR3 region has 14 residues. Between the trimmed V and J ends, which lost 3 bases and 1 base, there was a span of 10 bases. In DNA form, the CDR3 reads TGTGCCAGCTCACCGACAGCGAATTCCTACGAGCAGTACTTC. This encodes CASSPTANSYEQYF.

J is TRBJ1-6 and V is TRBV14; D is ambiguous. The germline gives CDR1 SGHDN, CDR2 FVKESK. CDR3 length: 15 amino acids. Trimming took off 3 bases at V and 7 bases at J, with 13 bases between the two ends. The CDR3 loop reads CASSQGVEWNSPLHF. The CDR3 bases are TGTGCCAGCAGCCAGGGCGTCGAATGGAATTCACCCCTCCACTTT.

The V gene is TRBV2, the J gene TRBJ1-1, with D hard to call. The CDR3 length is 14 residues. The V and J ends lost 3 bases and 13 bases respectively, with 21 bases between them. Germline V gene lookup returns CDR1 SNHLY and CDR2 FYNNEI. CDR3 region: CASSDRSSYSKCFF. DNA of the CDR3: TGTGCCAGCAGTGACAGGAGCTCTTACTCTAAATGTTTCTTT.

The J gene is TRBJ1-1, the V gene TRBV4-1; TRBD1 might be the D (6 bases). With 2 bases removed from V and 6 bases from J, the gap between germline ends came to 16 bases. The CDR3 contains 15 residues. CDR1 is MGHRA and CDR2 is YSYEKL in the germline V gene. CDR3 in amino acids: CASSQSHPQGSEAFF. The CDR3 DNA follows: TGCGCCAGCAGCCAATCCCATCCGCAGGGGTCTGAAGCTTTCTTT.

The gene calls are TRBV2 and TRBJ1-3; perhaps TRBD1 as D (5 bases). Trimming took 2 bases from V and 2 from J, leaving 10 bases between them. CDR3 length: 15 residues. Germline assignment: CDR1 SNHLY and CDR2 FYNNEI. The DNA of the CDR3 is TGTGCCAGCAGTGAACAATCAGGGCCTGGAAACACCATATATTTT. This translates into CASSEQSGPGNTIYF.

J is TRBJ1-1 and V is TRBV7-2; tentative D call: TRBD1 (5 bases). CDR1 and CDR2 from the germline V gene are SGHTA and FQGNSA. V was trimmed by 2 bases and J by 8 bases, leaving 9 bases between them. CDR3 length: 12 residues. The CDR3 loop reads CASSLTGLEAFF. The DNA of the CDR3 is TGTGCCAGCAGCTTAACGGGACTCGAAGCTTTCTTT.

The V and J genes are TRBV28 and TRBJ1-3; D is ambiguous. Germline V gene sequence: CDR1 MDHEN, CDR2 SYDVKM. The CDR3 is 11 amino acids. V gave up 5 bases and J gave up 8 bases, with 7 bases separating them. CDR3 sequence: CASSDVDTIYF. Here the CDR3 DNA reads TGTGCCAGCAGTGACGTGGACACCATATATTTT.

The chain recombines TRBV7-9 with TRBJ1-6, with 10 positions matching TRBD1. The germline gives CDR1 SEHNR, CDR2 FQNEAQ (reference sequence). After removal of 5 bases from V and 9 bases from J, the junction contained 4 bases not matched to a gene. This CDR3 comprises 14 residues. The CDR3 loop reads CASSPRDRGSPLHF. The DNA of the CDR3 is TGTGCCAGCAGCCCCCGGGACAGGGGTTCACCCCTCCACTTT. The entire variable domain, with the rest obtained from reference TRBV7-9 and TRBJ1-6, is as follows: DTGVSQNPRHKITKRGQNVTFRCDPISEHNRLYWYRQTLGQGPEFLTYFQNEAQLEKSRLLSDRFSAERPKGSFSTLEIQRTEQGDSAMYLCASSPRDRGSPLHFGNGTRLTVT.

As DNA, the CDR3 is TGTGCCAGCAGCTTGGAACAGGGAGGATATAATTCACCCCTCCACTTT. This codes for CASSLEQGGYNSPLHF. The chain carries TRBV5-4 and TRBJ1-6, with a tentative D call TRBD1 (6 bases). Looked up from germline, CDR1 is SGHNT and CDR2 is YYREEE (reference sequence). The CDR3 is 16 amino acids. The V gene lost 0 bases and the J gene lost 4 bases, with 11 bases spanning the gap.

The J gene is TRBJ1-2, the V gene TRBV6-5, with TRBD1 as a possible D gene (5 bases). The CDR3 consists of 14 residues. Trimming took 6 bases from V and 6 from J, leaving 17 bases between them. In germline, CDR1 is MNHEY, CDR2 SVGAGI. DNA of the CDR3: TGTGCCAGCAGAGACAAAGGTCAGGGTGATGGCTACACCTTC. It specifies CASRDKGQGDGYTF.